These 27 T cell receptor beta chains were sequenced from one sample in a study. TCRdb analysed the 5' RACE reads with MiXCR anew, one entry per CDR3 protein. This sample carries about 46,000 distinct CDR3 sequences, more than 25% of them seen once, and the ten largest clones take under 2.5%. Sequencing used naive CD4+ T cells sorted from blood. Subset denoted: naive CD4+ T cells, CD4+CD45RA+CD25-. Source of these receptors: a female donor with breast cancer.

This clonotype was seen more than once but under ten times. This chain connects TRBV12-3 or TRBV12-4 to TRBJ1-5; the D gene is possibly TRBD1 (5 bases). Trimming pared 8 bases from V and 3 bases from J, leaving 14 bases between. The CDR3 consists of 14 residues. Written as DNA, the CDR3 is TGTGCCAGCCGGGGCGAGGGTGACAATCAGCCCCAGCATTTT. The encoded protein is CASRGEGDNQPQHF.

This rearrangement joins TRBV20-1 to TRBJ1-4; the match to TRBD1 covers 9 bases. CDR1 DFQATT and CDR2 SNEGSKA come from the germline V gene (reference sequence). This CDR3 has 14 amino acids. The junction had 6 bases not matched to a gene; V was cut back by 3 bases and J by 7 bases. The CDR3 protein is CSASSRTGVEKLFF. DNA for the CDR3: TGCAGTGCTAGCTCCCGGACAGGGGTTGAAAAACTGTTTTTT.

The chain carries TRBV5-1 and TRBJ2-5; no definite D call. V lost 4 bases and J lost 2, with 9 bases in between. The CDR3 has 13 amino acids. CDR1 is SGHRS, CDR2 YFSETQ, per germline. CDR3: CASSEHSQETQYF. The CDR3, as DNA: TGCGCCAGCAGCGAACACAGTCAAGAGACCCAGTACTTC.

In the case of this clonotype: The conserved phenylalanine or tryptophan normally closing the CDR3 is absent here, so this likely arose from a read error. The chain carries TRBV27 and TRBJ2-1, with D possibly matching TRBD2 (6 bases). The CDR3 totals 13 residues. Germline lookup yields CDR1 MNHEY and CDR2 SMNVEV (reference sequence). Trimming removed 7 bases from V and 9 bases from J, with 16 bases in between. The chain's CDR3 is CASTLAGGGEQFL. The CDR3 nucleotides read TGTGCCAGCACCCTCGCCGGGGGAGGTGAGCAGTTCCTC.

This clonotype was seen ten or more times. This chain joins TRBV20-1 and TRBJ1-1; 7 bases are shared with TRBD1. The CDR3 contains 13 residues. The germline gives CDR1 DFQATT, CDR2 SNEGSKA (reference sequence). V lost 3 bases to trimming and J lost 3 bases; unmatched junction nucleotides: 4. CDR3 amino acids: CSASRGSDTEAFF. CDR3 DNA: TGCAGTGCTAGCAGGGGGAGTGACACTGAAGCTTTCTTT.

Concerning this clonotype: At one end, the junction sequence differs from germline, possibly due to a read error. The V and J genes are TRBV5-6 and TRBJ1-1; 8 nucleotides match TRBD1. CDR3 length: 14 amino acids. Germline assignment: CDR1 SGHDT and CDR2 YYEEEE. CDR3 sequence (DNA): TGTACCAGCAGCTTCCGGGACAGGACCACTGAAGCTTTCTTT. Protein sequence: CTSSFRDRTTEAFF.

The chain couples TRBV3-1 to TRBJ2-1, with TRBD1 as a possible D gene (6 bases). The V and J ends lost 6 bases and 9 bases respectively, with 18 bases between them. From germline, CDR1 is LGHDT and CDR2 YNNKEL (reference sequence). This CDR3 has 14 amino acids. In nucleotides, the CDR3 is TGTGCCAGCAGTCGACGTACAGGGATGAGTGAGCAGTTCTTC. Amino acid sequence: CASSRRTGMSEQFF.

This clonotype has just a few counts. V and J are TRBV7-3 and TRBJ2-5; D is undetermined. Trimming removed 0 bases from V and 3 bases from J, with 5 bases in between. CDR1 SGHTA and CDR2 FQGTGA come from the germline V gene. The CDR3 spans 13 residues. The CDR3 nucleotides are TGTGCCAGCAGCTTAACGTTTGAAGAGACCCAGTACTTC. Translated, it gives CASSLTFEETQYF.

For this clonotype: At one end the junction does not follow the germline gene, possibly because of a read error. This chain joins TRBV7-9 and TRBJ2-7; D possibly corresponds to TRBD1 (5 bases). The CDR3 runs 12 residues. Germline V lookup: CDR1 SEHNR, CDR2 FQNEAQ (reference sequence). CDR3 sequence (DNA): TGTGCCAGCAGTGCAGGGTCCTCCGAGCAGTACTTC. Residues: CASSAGSSEQYF.

This clonotype has more than one count but fewer than ten. V is TRBV6-6 and J is TRBJ1-4, with D possibly being TRBD1 (6 bases). Germline V gives CDR1 MNHNY, CDR2 SVGAGI (reference sequence). V was shortened by 4 bases and J by 6 bases, with 21 bases between the two germline ends. The CDR3 spans 17 residues. This CDR3 reads CASSLEGRGQGDEKLFF. Here the CDR3 DNA reads TGTGCCAGCAGTTTAGAGGGCAGGGGCCAAGGGGATGAAAAACTGTTTTTT.

This clonotype occurred a few times. V gene TRBV2 combines with J gene TRBJ1-5; no clear D. There are 15 residues in the CDR3. V lost 0 bases, J lost 3 bases, and 9 bases lay in between. The germline CDR1 and CDR2 sequences are SNHLY and FYNNEI. CDR3 amino acids: CASSEAGQPNQPQHF. Written as DNA, the CDR3 is TGTGCCAGCAGTGAAGCGGGTCAGCCCAATCAGCCCCAGCATTTT.

The rearrangement links TRBV7-9 to TRBJ2-1; TRBD2 is a possible D gene (5 bases). Germline-derived CDR1 and CDR2 are SEHNR and FQNEAQ (reference sequence). Trimming took 3 bases from V and 7 from J, leaving 10 bases between them. The CDR3 is 13 amino acids. In DNA form, the CDR3 reads TGTGCCAGCAGCTTGACTATCAGTAATGAGCAGTTCTTC. Translated: CASSLTISNEQFF.

This clonotype has only a few counts. The CDR3 region has the DNA TGCAGTGCGACCGACAGGGGGCAAGAGACCCAGTACTTC. It encodes CSATDRGQETQYF. The chain couples TRBV20-1 to TRBJ2-5; 9 nucleotides align to TRBD1. The germline gives CDR1 DFQATT, CDR2 SNEGSKA (reference sequence). V was clipped by 6 bases and J by 2 bases; unmatched bases: 4. This CDR3 comprises 13 residues.

Comment on this clonotype: Relative to the germline gene, one junction end is altered; a read error may explain this. The V gene is TRBV4-2, the J gene TRBJ2-1; D not certain. The CDR3 sequence is 16 residues long. In germline, CDR1 is LGHNA, CDR2 YNFKEQ. The CDR3 region is CASSHPSDLGAGSVYF. As DNA, the CDR3 is TGTGCCAGCAGCCATCCCAGCGACCTCGGCGCCGGATCGGTCTACTTC.

This clonotype was seen many times. The chain links TRBV20-1 to TRBJ2-7, with 10 bases aligning to TRBD1. V shed 1 base, J shed 2 bases, and the junction held 5 bases outside the gene matches. Germline V gives CDR1 DFQATT, CDR2 SNEGSKA (reference sequence). CDR3 length: 15 residues. The CDR3 DNA reads as TGCAGTGCTAGAGCCCCGGGACAGGGGCCCTACGAGCAGTACTTC. Translating it yields CSARAPGQGPYEQYF.

The chain links TRBV7-6 to TRBJ2-5, with 13 bases lining up with TRBD2. Trimming removed 4 bases from V and 6 bases from J; junction bases left unmatched: 8. The germline gives CDR1 SGHVS, CDR2 FNYEAQ. This CDR3 has 16 amino acids. The CDR3 region has the DNA TGTGCCAGCAGCTCACGGACTAGCGGGAGCCGGCAGACCCAGTACTTC. It specifies CASSSRTSGSRQTQYF.

V is TRBV4-1 and J is TRBJ1-1, with TRBD1 matching 10 bases. With V trimmed by 2 bases and J by 4 bases, 13 bases remained unmatched. This CDR3 contains 18 residues. From germline, CDR1 is MGHRA and CDR2 YSYEKL. The CDR3 region is CASSQTGGQGLTITEAFF. The CDR3 DNA follows: TGCGCCAGCAGCCAAACGGGGGGACAGGGGTTAACGATCACTGAAGCTTTCTTT.

The rearrangement links TRBV7-3 to TRBJ1-2; D unresolved. CDR3 length: 11 amino acids. V dropped 3 bases and J dropped 8 bases, with 7 bases sitting between them. Germline CDR1 is SGHTA and CDR2 is FQGTGA. The CDR3 DNA reads as TGTGCCAGCAGCTTCCGATGGGGCTACACCTTC. Its protein is CASSFRWGYTF.

The rearrangement uses TRBV20-1 and TRBJ2-4; no clear D gene. In germline, CDR1 is DFQATT, CDR2 SNEGSKA (reference sequence). The CDR3 is 13 residues long. V dropped 3 bases and J dropped 1 base, with 7 bases sitting between them. The CDR3 nucleotides are TGCAGTGCTAGTCGTGAGGCCAAAAACATTCAGTACTTC. Translation gives CSASREAKNIQYF.

This clonotype was picked up a small number of times. The chain carries TRBV6-1 and TRBJ2-3; D possibly matches TRBD1 or TRBD2 (7 bases each). Germline V CDR1 and CDR2: MNHNS, SASEGT. This CDR3 region has 15 residues. Trimming took off 5 bases at V and 0 bases at J, with 12 bases between the two ends. The CDR3 loop is CASSHRGGSTDTQYF. CDR3 DNA sequence: TGTGCCAGCAGTCACAGGGGAGGGAGCACAGATACGCAGTATTTT.

This chain's CDR3 is CASSGSGLGGVETQYF. For the CDR3, the DNA is TGTGCCAGCAGTGGTTCGGGGTTAGGAGGAGTGGAGACCCAGTACTTC. The V call is TRBV2, the J call TRBJ2-5; perhaps TRBD2 as D (5 bases). This CDR3 is 16 amino acids long. Germline V CDR1 and CDR2: SNHLY, FYNNEI. With 4 bases removed from V and 5 bases from J, the gap between germline ends came to 20 bases.

On this clonotype: At one boundary the junction diverges from the germline segment, which might be a read error. V usage is TRBV4-2 and J usage is TRBJ2-7, with TRBD1 matching over 7 bases. CDR3 length: 15 amino acids. The germline CDR1 and CDR2 sequences are LGHNA and YNFKEQ. The CDR3 reads CASSQGDRVSHEQYF. CDR3 nucleotide sequence: TGTGCCAGCAGCCAAGGAGACAGGGTCTCCCACGAGCAGTACTTC.

In its sample, this clonotype was seen a few times. The rearrangement uses TRBV20-1 and TRBJ2-3; D gene unclear. The CDR3 loop spans 13 amino acids. CDR1 is DFQATT and CDR2 is SNEGSKA in the germline V gene (reference sequence). The V and J ends lost 3 bases and 0 bases respectively, with 7 bases between them. The DNA of the CDR3 is TGCAGTGCTAGCCGGGTTAGCACAGATACGCAGTATTTT. It translates to CSASRVSTDTQYF.

The chain recombines TRBV5-1 with TRBJ1-1; D gene uncertain. V gave up 0 bases and J gave up 5 bases, with 11 bases separating them. Germline-derived CDR1 and CDR2 are SGHRS and YFSETQ. CDR3 length: 14 amino acids. For the CDR3, the DNA is TGCGCCAGCAGCTTGGGGTCAGCCCGGACTGAAGCTTTCTTT. It translates to CASSLGSARTEAFF.

About this clonotype: The junction shows a germline mismatch at one end, possibly a read error. The chain has TRBV7-7 and TRBJ2-5; D remains ambiguous. CDR3 length equals 14 residues. The germline V gene encodes CDR1 SSHAT and CDR2 FNYEAQ (reference sequence). The CDR3: CASSLLGKQETQYF. In DNA form, the CDR3 reads TGTGCTAGCAGCTTATTAGGGAAGCAAGAGACCCAGTACTTC.

The chain uses TRBV6-5 and TRBJ1-5; D perhaps matches TRBD1 (5 bases). Germline-derived CDR1 and CDR2 are MNHEY and SVGAGI. This CDR3 is built from 13 residues. Trimming removed 6 bases at V and 8 bases at J, with 14 bases between. The CDR3 protein is CASREQAFKPQHF. CDR3 sequence (DNA): TGTGCCAGCAGAGAACAGGCCTTCAAGCCCCAGCATTTT.

This chain links TRBV11-2 with TRBJ2-1; no definite D call. Trimming took 0 bases from V and 9 from J, leaving 6 bases between them. Germline V gene data show CDR1 as SGHAT and CDR2 as FQNNGV. The CDR3 runs to 12 residues. The CDR3 spells CASSLDLGEQFF. For the CDR3, the DNA is TGTGCCAGCAGCTTAGATCTGGGTGAGCAGTTCTTC.